Shown below are 28 T cell receptor beta chains from a single sample sequenced in a study of T cells in Graves' hyperthyroidism and ophthalmopathy. There were TCR beta CDR3 regions amplified from RNA transcripts. The primer set for the first-round RT-PCR of the TCR CDR3 was HTBI. TCRdb analysed the multiplex PCR reads with MiXCR anew, one entry per CDR3 protein. The sample records 550,000 to 650,000 distinct CDR3 sequences, approximately 15% being singletons. The sample consisted of blood. Receptors originate from a woman aged 30 to 39 with Graves' hyperthyroidism that later progressed to Graves' ophthalmopathy.

The chain has TRBV28 and TRBJ1-5; D is unclear. Trimming left V 2 bases short and J 12 bases short, with 14 bases between. The CDR3 has 13 residues. Germline V CDR1 and CDR2: MDHEN, SYDVKM. The CDR3 DNA follows: TGTGCCAGCAGTTTAGACATCTTACAACGCCAGCATTTT. Translating gives CASSLDILQRQHF.

The rearrangement links TRBV12-3 or TRBV12-4 to TRBJ1-5; D gene uncertain. With 6 bases removed from V and 2 bases from J, the gap between germline ends came to 14 bases. The CDR3 has 15 amino acids. Written as DNA, the CDR3 is TGTGCCAGCAGGGGCGGTTTCCAGGGCAATCAGCCCCAGCATTTT. As protein: CASRGGFQGNQPQHF.

In this sample, this clonotype turned up many times. The chain recombines TRBV6-1 with TRBJ2-5, with D possibly TRBD2 on 5 matching bases. The V end lost 6 bases, the J end lost 4 bases, and 12 bases lay between the germline ends. Germline V gene lookup returns CDR1 MNHNS and CDR2 SASEGT. The CDR3 runs to 13 residues. The CDR3 is CASSRAEGETQYF. Here the CDR3 DNA reads TGTGCCAGCAGCCGGGCCGAGGGAGAGACCCAGTACTTC.

Many counts were recorded for this clonotype. The V call is TRBV2, the J call TRBJ1-5, with TRBD1 matching over 7 bases. Germline V CDR1 and CDR2: SNHLY, FYNNEI. CDR3 length: 15 amino acids. V was clipped by 7 bases and J by 7 bases; unmatched bases: 13. For the CDR3, the DNA is TGTGCCAGCATGAGGGAGGGGGCAAGCGAGCAGCCCCAGCATTTT. It is translated as CASMREGASEQPQHF.

V gene TRBV7-9 combines with J gene TRBJ2-1, with 7 bases aligning to TRBD1. J gave up 4 bases and V 3 bases, and 3 bases lay outside the gene matches. The CDR3 length is 14 residues. Germline assignment: CDR1 SEHNR and CDR2 FQNEAQ (reference sequence). The CDR3 reads CASSFWDSYNEQFF. DNA of the CDR3: TGTGCCAGCAGCTTCTGGGACAGTTACAATGAGCAGTTCTTC.

In its sample, this clonotype was seen many times. V is TRBV24-1 and J is TRBJ1-5; D is unclear. The V and J ends lost 1 base and 7 bases respectively, with 7 bases between them. This CDR3 region has 13 residues. CDR1 is KGHDR and CDR2 is SFDVKD in the germline V gene. The CDR3 DNA follows: TGTGCCACCAGTGATTTCGTCGGGCAGCCCCAGCATTTT. This translates into CATSDFVGQPQHF.

This clonotype was counted at least ten times. The V and J genes are TRBV14 and TRBJ1-2; D is uncertain. The CDR3 has 13 residues. CDR1 SGHDN and CDR2 FVKESK come from the germline V gene. Trimming removed 2 bases from V and 8 bases from J, with 12 bases in between. The CDR3 here is CASSQYLQGGYTF. As DNA, the CDR3 is TGTGCCAGCAGCCAATACCTACAAGGCGGCTACACCTTC. The whole variable domain, remainder taken from reference TRBV14 and TRBJ1-2, is EAGVTQFPSHSVIEKGQTVTLRCDPISGHDNLYWYRRVMGKEIKFLLHFVKESKQDESGMPNNRFLAERTGGTYSTLKVQPAELEDSGVYFCASSQYLQGGYTFGSGTRLTVV.

This clonotype was observed many times. The CDR3 coding sequence is TGTGCCAGCAGCCAACTGGACAGTTCTCTTGAGCAGTACTTC. The encoded protein is CASSQLDSSLEQYF. The chain uses TRBV7-2 and TRBJ2-7; possibly TRBD1 for D (6 bases). The V gene lost 5 bases and the J gene lost 7 bases, with 18 bases spanning the gap. Per the germline V gene, CDR1 is SGHTA and CDR2 is FQGNSA. This CDR3 has 14 amino acids.

This clonotype was seen at least ten times. The chain recombines TRBV11-3 with TRBJ2-3, with D perhaps matching TRBD2 (6 bases). V lost 5 bases, J lost 0 bases, and 15 bases lay in between. This CDR3 is built from 16 residues. The germline CDR1 and CDR2 sequences are SGHNT and YENEEA. The CDR3 DNA is TGTGCCAGCAGCGGAGGGACTTCCGGGAGCACAGATACGCAGTATTTT. This gives the protein CASSGGTSGSTDTQYF.

There are many counts of this clonotype. The chain uses TRBV20-1 and TRBJ2-7; 7 bases align to TRBD2. Germline CDR1 is DFQATT and CDR2 is SNEGSKA (reference sequence). The CDR3 loop spans 14 amino acids. V shed 0 bases and J 3 bases; nucleotides not matched to a gene: 5. The CDR3 region is CSARDIGTNYEQYF. CDR3 bases: TGCAGTGCTAGAGATATAGGGACTAACTACGAGCAGTACTTC.

At least ten counts were recorded for this clonotype. The chain employs TRBV6-6 and TRBJ1-1; D unresolved. This CDR3 is 14 amino acids long. V lost 1 base and J lost 4, with 10 bases in between. In germline, CDR1 is MNHNY, CDR2 SVGAGI (reference sequence). The CDR3 sequence: CASSYLGPGTEAFF. The CDR3 nucleotides are TGTGCCAGCAGTTACTTAGGTCCCGGCACTGAAGCTTTCTTT.

CDR3 sequence (DNA): TGTGCCAGCAGCCTCCTCCGGCCCCCCAGCGGGGAGCTGTTTTTT. Amino acid sequence: CASSLLRPPSGELFF. The chain couples TRBV13 to TRBJ2-2; D uncertain. CDR3 size: 15 residues. V lost 5 bases and J lost 7, with 17 bases in between. Germline V gene data show CDR1 as PRHDT and CDR2 as FYEKMQ (reference sequence).

The table lists this clonotype with many counts. V and J are TRBV4-2 and TRBJ2-7; D is undetermined. Trimming left V 0 bases short and J 2 bases short, with 5 bases between. The germline V gene encodes CDR1 LGHNA and CDR2 YNFKEQ. CDR3 size: 13 residues. CDR3 DNA: TGTGCCAGCAGCCAAGATTCGGCCTACGAGCAGTACTTC. Translating it yields CASSQDSAYEQYF.

The chain uses TRBV20-1 and TRBJ1-2; D ambiguous. The CDR3 loop spans 11 amino acids. Germline V gene lookup returns CDR1 DFQATT and CDR2 SNEGSKA (reference sequence). Trimming left V 3 bases short and J 6 bases short, with 8 bases between. CDR3 in DNA: TGCAGTGCTAGGGCCGAAAATGGCTACACCTTC. This encodes CSARAENGYTF.

This clonotype showed up many times. The rearrangement joins TRBV19 to TRBJ2-3, with 8 bases matching TRBD2. V gave up 5 bases and J gave up 5 bases; unmatched junction bases: 9. This CDR3 contains 15 residues. Per germline, CDR1 LNHDA and CDR2 SQIVND (reference sequence). In nucleotides, the CDR3 is TGTGCCAGTAGTTTGAGAGCGGGAGTAAGAGATACGCAGTATTTT. This encodes CASSLRAGVRDTQYF.

The chain recombines TRBV7-3 with TRBJ2-6; possible D gene TRBD1, 6 bases. CDR3 length: 16 amino acids. V gave up 2 bases and J gave up 2 bases, with 10 bases separating them. Germline lookup yields CDR1 SGHTA and CDR2 FQGTGA. This CDR3 reads CASSLDPGAGANVLTF. The CDR3 bases are TGTGCCAGCAGCTTAGATCCAGGGGCTGGGGCCAACGTCCTGACTTTC. The full variable domain, its missing parts supplied by reference TRBV7-3 and TRBJ2-6, is GAGVSQTPSNKVTEKGKYVELRCDPISGHTALYWYRQSLGQGPEFLIYFQGTGAADDSGLPNDRFFAVRPEGSVSTLKIQRTERGDSAVYLCASSLDPGAGANVLTFGAGSRLTVL.

This clonotype was counted many times. V gene TRBV6-1 combines with J gene TRBJ1-1; 8 nucleotides agree with TRBD1. Germline V gene data show CDR1 as MNHNS and CDR2 as SASEGT. Germline trimming cut 7 bases from V and 4 bases from J; bases unmatched to any gene: 5. The CDR3 runs to 13 residues. The CDR3 spells CASNGQGLTEAFF. The CDR3 DNA reads TGTGCCAGCAACGGACAGGGTCTCACTGAAGCTTTCTTT.

This clonotype appeared many times. The chain employs TRBV2 and TRBJ1-2; D is unresolved. Trimming took 7 bases from V and 5 from J, leaving 17 bases between them. The V gene's germline CDR1 is SNHLY and CDR2 FYNNEI. The CDR3 runs 14 residues. The CDR3 bases are TGTGCCAGCACTCCGGACTCATCCGGATATGGCTACACCTTC. Protein: CASTPDSSGYGYTF.

This clonotype was seen ten or more times. The V gene is TRBV11-2, the J gene TRBJ2-1; D possibly corresponds to TRBD2 (6 bases). From germline, CDR1 is SGHAT and CDR2 FQNNGV. V was clipped by 5 bases and J by 7 bases, with 12 bases between them. CDR3 length: 13 amino acids. CDR3 sequence: CASSPGDFNEQFF. CDR3 in DNA: TGTGCCAGCAGCCCGGGGGACTTTAATGAGCAGTTCTTC.

CDR3 sequence: CASSPPAATARELFF. DNA for the CDR3: TGTGCCAGCTCACCACCAGCCGCGACAGCACGAGAGCTGTTTTTT. The genes are TRBV18 and TRBJ2-2; a weak D match, TRBD1 (5 bases). The V end was cut by 0 bases, the J end by 11 bases, with 16 bases between. CDR3 size: 15 residues. Per germline, CDR1 KGHSH and CDR2 LQKENI.

This clonotype was counted many times. The chain joins TRBV28 to TRBJ2-2; a possible D gene is TRBD2 (5 bases). The length of the CDR3 is 17 residues. CDR1 is MDHEN and CDR2 is SYDVKM in the germline V gene. With 4 bases removed from V and 1 base from J, the gap between germline ends came to 16 bases. CDR3: CASSSLFGVGNTGELFF. The CDR3 region has the DNA TGTGCCAGCAGTTCCTTATTCGGGGTTGGGAACACCGGGGAGCTGTTTTTT.

The J gene is TRBJ2-3, the V gene TRBV12-3 or TRBV12-4; maybe TRBD1 (6 bases). This CDR3 spans 14 amino acids. Trimming shortened V by 9 bases and J by 1 base, and 14 bases separated the two germline ends. This chain's CDR3 is CASNDRTRTDTQYF. Written as DNA, the CDR3 is TGTGCCAGTAACGACAGGACCCGCACAGATACGCAGTATTTT.

There are a few counts of this clonotype. The V gene is TRBV5-1, the J gene TRBJ1-4, with 7 bases identical to TRBD1. CDR3 length: 16 amino acids. Germline CDR1 reads SGHRS; CDR2 reads YFSETQ. Trimming at V came to 3 bases and at J to 4 bases, leaving 9 bases not matched to a gene. The CDR3 DNA is TGCGCCAGCAGCTCCGTCGGGGGACAGCATAATGAAAAACTGTTTTTT. The encoded protein is CASSSVGGQHNEKLFF.

The sample holds a few counts of this clonotype. CDR3 protein: CASSESQIPTDTQYF. The DNA of the CDR3 is TGCGCCAGCAGTGAGTCGCAAATACCCACAGATACGCAGTATTTT. The chain recombines TRBV10-1 with TRBJ2-3, with D hard to call. CDR3 size: 15 residues. Trimming shortened V by 0 bases and J by 2 bases, and 9 bases separated the two germline ends. CDR1 and CDR2 from the germline V gene are WNHNN and SYGVQD (reference sequence).

This clonotype occurred a few times. The chain recombines TRBV6-5 with TRBJ2-1, with 14 nucleotides matching TRBD2. The trim removed 1 base at V and 5 bases at J, leaving 1 base unmatched. Germline V gene lookup returns CDR1 MNHEY and CDR2 SVGAGI. CDR3 size: 16 residues. DNA for the CDR3: TGTGCCAGCAGTTACTTGGGACTAGCGGGAGACAATGAGCAGTTCTTC. It specifies CASSYLGLAGDNEQFF.

This clonotype was picked up many times. The CDR3 DNA reads as TGCAGCGCCTCGACAGGTATCTTGGATACGCAGTATTTT. Protein sequence: CSASTGILDTQYF. The chain employs TRBV29-1 and TRBJ2-3; maybe TRBD1 (6 bases). The CDR3 loop spans 13 amino acids. CDR1 SQVTM and CDR2 ANQGSEA come from the germline V gene. V lost 7 bases and J lost 6, with 17 bases in between.

This clonotype came up many times. The chain uses TRBV5-1 and TRBJ1-3, with D unclear. The germline gives CDR1 SGHRS, CDR2 YFSETQ. The CDR3 length is 13 residues. V was clipped by 0 bases and J by 0 bases, with 1 base between them. DNA of the CDR3: TGCGCCAGCAGCTTGGACTCTGGAAACACCATATATTTT. Residues: CASSLDSGNTIYF.

This clonotype was counted between two and nine times. A single base separates this from a much larger clone, so it may be a read error. The rearrangement joins TRBV12-3 or TRBV12-4 to TRBJ1-1, with a weak D call TRBD1 (6 bases). This CDR3 region has 12 residues. With 7 bases removed from V and 6 bases from J, the gap between germline ends came to 12 bases. CDR3 DNA: TGTGCCAGCAATTCCGGGGGCGCTGAAGCTTTCTTT. Translating it yields CASNSGGAEAFF.